The clone carrying this T cell receptor beta chain was seen ten or more times. These data originate in a study of regulatory T cells in long-lasting Graves disease. The CDR3 has 16 residues. The V gene's germline CDR1 is DFQATT and CDR2 SNEGSKA (reference sequence). With 6 bases removed from V and 1 base from J, the gap between germline ends came to 22 bases. Construction of the TCR beta libraries employed iRepertoire HTBI primers in conjunction with Arm-PCR of CDR3 regions. One entry per CDR3 protein, called by TCRdb with MiXCR from the multiplex PCR reads. The sample lists around 400,000 distinct CDR3 sequences, roughly 15% seen once, with about 7.8% in the top ten. Time point here: newly diagnosed GD, antithyroid drugs for less than 3 months. The TCR library was made from RNA extracted from PBMCs. An endocrinology unit in Xi'an, China, supplied the patients. This sample was also put to use in a study of T cells in Graves' hyperthyroidism and ophthalmopathy. That study adds: The model identified upcoming ophthalmopathy a median around 7.1 months ahead of onset.

The chain is built from TRBV20-1 and TRBJ2-7; no reliable D call. This material consisted of peripheral blood mononuclear cells (PBMCs), taken at new diagnosis, from a patient treated with antithyroid drugs. This clonotype was sampled from a woman aged 40 to 55 with Graves disease. CDR3 coding DNA: TGCAGTGCCACCAGCCAGACGGGTCTCATTTCCTACGAGCAGTACTTC. It specifies CSATSQTGLISYEQYF.